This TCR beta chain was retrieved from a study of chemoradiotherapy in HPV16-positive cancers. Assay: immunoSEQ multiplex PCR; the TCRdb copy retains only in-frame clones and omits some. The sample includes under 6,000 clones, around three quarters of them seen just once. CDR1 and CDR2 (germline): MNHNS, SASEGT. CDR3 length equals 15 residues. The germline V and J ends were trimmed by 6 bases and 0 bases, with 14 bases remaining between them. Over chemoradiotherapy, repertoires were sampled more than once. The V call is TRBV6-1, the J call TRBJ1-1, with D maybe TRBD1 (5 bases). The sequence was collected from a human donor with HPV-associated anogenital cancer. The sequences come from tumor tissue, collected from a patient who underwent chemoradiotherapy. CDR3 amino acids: CASRGGVKMNTEAFF. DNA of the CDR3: TGTGCCAGCAGGGGGGGGGTAAAAATGAACACTGAAGCTTTCTTT.